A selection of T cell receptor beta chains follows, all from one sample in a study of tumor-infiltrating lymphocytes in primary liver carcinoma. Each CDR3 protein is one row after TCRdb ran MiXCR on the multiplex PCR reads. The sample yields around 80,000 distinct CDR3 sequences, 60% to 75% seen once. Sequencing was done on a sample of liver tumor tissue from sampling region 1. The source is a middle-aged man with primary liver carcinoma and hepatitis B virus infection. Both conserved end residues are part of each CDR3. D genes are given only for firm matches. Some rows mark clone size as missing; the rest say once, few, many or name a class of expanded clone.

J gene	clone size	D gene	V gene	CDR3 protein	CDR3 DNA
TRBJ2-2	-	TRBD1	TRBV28	CSSPLTGSGTGELFF	TGTTCCAGTCCATTGACAGGGTCGGGCACCGGGGAGCTGTTTTTT
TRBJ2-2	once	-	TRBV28	CASSLAQSGQLFF	TGTGCCAGCAGTTTGGCACAATCCGGGCAGCTGTTTTTT
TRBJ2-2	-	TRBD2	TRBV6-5	CASCYKPRGAGELFF	TGTGCCAGCTGTTACAAACCCCGGGGGGCCGGGGAGCTGTTTTTT
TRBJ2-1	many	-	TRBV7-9	CASSLVETAEQFF	TGTGCCAGCAGCTTAGTAGAGACGGCTGAGCAGTTCTTC
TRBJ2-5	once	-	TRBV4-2	CVSSQDRGFRETQYF	TGTGTCAGCAGCCAAGATCGAGGTTTTAGAGAGACCCAGTATTTC
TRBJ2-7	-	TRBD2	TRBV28	CASSPSGVLSYEQYF	TGTGCCAGCAGTCCTAGCGGGGTTCTCTCCTACGAGCAGTACTTC
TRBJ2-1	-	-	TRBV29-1	CSLTHGRTPGYEQFF	TGCAGCCTGACACACGGGAGAACCCCGGGGTATGAGCAGTTCTTC
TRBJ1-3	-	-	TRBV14	CASSPLLGVGGNTIYF	TGTGCCAGCAGCCCCCTTCTTGGGGTGGGAGGAAATACCATATATTTT
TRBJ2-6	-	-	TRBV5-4	CVSSPILAAEANVLTF	TGTGTCAGCAGCCCGATTTTAGCTGCTGAGGCCAACGTCCTGACTTTC
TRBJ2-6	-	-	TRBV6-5	CASSPTHSGANVPTF	TGTGCTAGCAGTCCTACTCACTCTGGGGCCAACGTCCCGACTTTC
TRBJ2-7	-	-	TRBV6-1	CVTSLDRDSYEPYF	TGTGTCACCTCTCTAGACAGGGACTCCTACGAGCCGTACTTC
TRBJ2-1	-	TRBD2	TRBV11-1	CASSLLLAREVDNEQFF	TGTGCCAGCAGCCTGTTACTAGCGAGAGAAGTTGACAATGAGCAGTTCTTC
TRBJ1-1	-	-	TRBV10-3	CATLWGPPDGEAFF	TGTGCCACTCTTTGGGGCCCTCCCGACGGGGAAGCTTTCTTT
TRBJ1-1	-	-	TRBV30	CAWSPGNTEDFF	TGTGCCTGGAGTCCAGGGAACACTGAAGATTTTTTT
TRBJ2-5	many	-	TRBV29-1	CSVDRGRETQYF	TGCAGCGTTGATCGGGGGAGGGAGACCCAGTACTTC
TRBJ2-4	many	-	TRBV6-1	CASSGENFGKNIQYF	TGTGCCAGCAGTGGGGAGAATTTCGGGAAAAACATTCAGTACTTC
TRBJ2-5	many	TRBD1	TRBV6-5	CASSQTGTEETQYF	TGTGCCAGCAGTCAGACAGGGACCGAAGAGACCCAGTACTTC
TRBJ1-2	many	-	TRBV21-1	CASSTKRQGTYGYTF	TGTGCCAGCAGCACTAAACGACAGGGGACCTATGGCTACACCTTC
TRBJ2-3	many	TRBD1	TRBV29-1	CSADRGTDTQYF	TGCAGCGCTGACAGGGGAACAGATACGCAGTATTTT
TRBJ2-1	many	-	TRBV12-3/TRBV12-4	CASSHRPYNEQFF	TGTGCCAGCAGCCATAGGCCCTACAATGAGCAGTTCTTC
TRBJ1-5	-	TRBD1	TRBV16	CASSPNSGQRQPQHF	TGTGCCAGCAGTCCCAATTCGGGACAGCGGCAGCCCCAGCATTTT
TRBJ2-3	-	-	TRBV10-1	CASSESEASETRGDTQYF	TGCGCCAGCAGTGAGTCGGAGGCTAGCGAGACCCGGGGAGATACGCAGTATTTT
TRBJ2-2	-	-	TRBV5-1	CASSHPLGGIGELLF	TGCGCCAGCAGCCATCCGCTCGGGGGCATCGGGGAGCTGCTTTTT
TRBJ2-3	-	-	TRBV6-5	CANSSQTPDTQYF	TGTGCCAACAGTTCCCAGACTCCAGATACGCAGTATTTT
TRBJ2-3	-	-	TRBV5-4	CASSLERSGTDTQYF	TGTGCCAGCAGCCTAGAGAGGAGTGGCACGGATACGCAGTATTTT
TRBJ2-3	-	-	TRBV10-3	CAINESLCTASRSTDTLYF	TGTGCCATCAATGAGTCGCTGTGTACGGCTAGCAGGAGCACAGATACGCTGTATTTT
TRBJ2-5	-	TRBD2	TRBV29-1	CSAGLVGGRGETQHF	TGCAGCGCAGGACTAGTGGGAGGACGGGGTGAGACCCAGCACTTC
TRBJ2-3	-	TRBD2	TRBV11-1	CASSIGTSTQTDTQYF	TGTGCCAGCAGCATCGGGACTAGTACACAAACAGATACGCAGTATTTC
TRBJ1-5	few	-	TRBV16	CASSQSQGNQPQHF	TGTGCCAGCAGCCAATCTCAGGGGAATCAGCCCCAGCATTTT
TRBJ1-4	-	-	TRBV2	CVSRGTITNEKLFF	TGTGTCAGCAGGGGCACAATAACTAATGAAAAACTGTTTTTT
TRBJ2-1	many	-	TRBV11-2	CASSSRMVGSYNEQFF	TGTGCCAGCAGCTCTCGGATGGTAGGTAGCTACAATGAGCAGTTCTTC
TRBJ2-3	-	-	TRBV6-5	CTNVTQYF	TGTACCAACGTCACGCAGTATTTT
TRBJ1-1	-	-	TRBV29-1	CSIRQALNTEAFF	TGCAGTATTCGACAGGCCCTGAACACTGAAGCTTTCTTT
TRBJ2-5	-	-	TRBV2	CASSPWQGRETQYF	TGTGCCAGCAGTCCTTGGCAGGGGAGAGAGACCCAGTACTTC
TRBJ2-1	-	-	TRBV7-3	CTSSLGGGADVNEQFF	TGTACCAGCAGCTTAGGAGGGGGCGCTGATGTAAACGAGCAGTTCTTC
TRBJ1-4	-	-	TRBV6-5	CASRTEGDYEKLFF	TGTGCCAGCAGAACAGAGGGCGATTATGAAAAACTGTTTTTT
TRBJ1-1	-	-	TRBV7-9	CVSLLGATGTEAFF	TGTGTCAGCCTACTGGGGGCGACGGGAACTGAAGCTTTCTTT
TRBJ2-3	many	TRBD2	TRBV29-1	CSVLLARGRPDTQYF	TGCAGCGTCCTACTAGCGCGGGGCCGGCCAGATACGCAGTATTTT
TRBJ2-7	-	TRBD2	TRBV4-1	CASSLRGQMGTSDHYEQYF	TGCGCCAGCAGCCTGCGTGGACAGATGGGGACTAGCGACCACTACGAGCAGTACTTC
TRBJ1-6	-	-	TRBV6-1	CASTEQCINSPLHF	TGTGCCAGCACTGAACAGTGTATAAATTCACCCCTCCACTTT
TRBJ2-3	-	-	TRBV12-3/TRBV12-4	CTISQGLSTYTQYF	TGTACCATCAGTCAGGGTTTGTCCACATATACGCAGTATTTT
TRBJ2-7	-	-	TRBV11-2	CASSLRPNRGGPAGDTKVEQYF	TGTGCCAGCAGCTTAAGACCTAACAGGGGAGGACCAGCGGGAGATACAAAGGTCGAGCAGTACTTC
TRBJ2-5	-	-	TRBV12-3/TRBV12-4	CASSVLGLPGETQYF	TGTGCCAGCAGTGTCCTCGGATTACCAGGGGAGACCCAGTACTTC
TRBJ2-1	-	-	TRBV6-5	CASSCMGNNEQFF	TGTGCCAGCAGCTGTATGGGTAACAATGAGCAGTTCTTC
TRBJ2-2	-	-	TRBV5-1	CASSLQGPGDLFF	TGCGCCAGCAGCTTACAGGGACCCGGGGACCTGTTTTTT
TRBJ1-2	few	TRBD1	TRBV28	CASGEQGLAPNGYTF	TGTGCCAGCGGAGAACAGGGGTTGGCCCCTAACGGCTACACCTTC
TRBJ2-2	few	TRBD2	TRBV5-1	CANSSSGSVNTGELFF	TGCGCCAACAGTTCTAGCGGGAGTGTGAACACCGGGGAGCTGTTTTTC
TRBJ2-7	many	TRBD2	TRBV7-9	CASSPPGLAFHEQYF	TGTGCCAGCAGCCCACCGGGACTAGCGTTCCACGAGCAGTACTTC
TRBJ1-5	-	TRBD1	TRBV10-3	CAISDPDRGNKPQHF	TGTGCCATCAGTGACCCGGACAGGGGCAACAAGCCCCAGCATTTT
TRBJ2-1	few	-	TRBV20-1	CSAPRAGEPYNEQFF	TGTAGTGCTCCTCGAGCGGGCGAGCCCTACAATGAGCAGTTCTTC
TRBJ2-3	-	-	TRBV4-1	CANSLGQTDEQYF	TGCGCCAACAGCCTAGGACAGACAGATGAGCAGTATTTT
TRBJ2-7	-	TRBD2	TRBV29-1	CSVEGSGRLGDQYF	TGTAGCGTTGAGGGGAGCGGGAGGTTGGGCGACCAGTACTTC
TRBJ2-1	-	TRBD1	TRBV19	CASRTGTGADSEQFF	TGTGCCAGTAGAACAGGGACAGGGGCGGACAGTGAGCAGTTCTTC
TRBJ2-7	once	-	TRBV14	CASSRTPAIYEQYF	TGTGCCAGCAGCCGGACTCCCGCAATCTATGAGCAGTACTTC
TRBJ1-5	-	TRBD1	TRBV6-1	CVSPGQGVQPQHF	TGTGTCAGCCCAGGGCAGGGGGTACAGCCCCAGCATTTT
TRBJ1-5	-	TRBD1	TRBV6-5	CASGTGDFNQPQHF	TGTGCCAGCGGGACAGGGGACTTTAATCAGCCCCAGCATTTT
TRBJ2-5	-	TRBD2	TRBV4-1	CDSSQDILAETQYF	TGCGACAGCAGCCAAGATATACTAGCGGAGACCCAGTACTTC
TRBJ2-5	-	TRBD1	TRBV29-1	CSIDGTGAKETQYF	TGCAGCATTGATGGGACAGGGGCCAAGGAGACCCAGTACTTC
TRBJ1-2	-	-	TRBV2	CASSGSIASYAYTF	TGTGCCAGCAGTGGTTCGATAGCGAGCTATGCCTACACCTTC